The 24 T cell receptor beta chains below all came from one sample that was sequenced in a study of Graves' ophthalmopathy and Graves' hyperthyroidism. As the template, RNA transcripts were used to amplify TCR beta CDR3 regions. The authors performed first-round RT-PCR with HTBI primers and then a second-round multiplex PCR. MiXCR, applied by TCRdb to the multiplex PCR reads, yields one record per CDR3 protein. The sample includes roughly 610,000 distinct CDR3 sequences, over 20% seen only once; the top ten take roughly 6.9%. Sequencing was done on a sample of peripheral blood. Receptor source: a woman younger than 30 with stable Graves' hyperthyroidism. Some clones in this sample may be carry-over from other donors' samples.

This rearrangement joins TRBV7-2 to TRBJ2-3; no reliable D call. There are 12 residues in the CDR3. With 5 bases removed from V and 5 bases from J, the gap between germline ends came to 8 bases. The germline V gene encodes CDR1 SGHTA and CDR2 FQGNSA. CDR3 region: CASSPSIDTQYF. In DNA, the CDR3 is TGTGCCAGCAGCCCAAGTATAGATACGCAGTATTTT.

The V call is TRBV24-1, the J call TRBJ1-5, with 12 bases aligning to TRBD1. V gave up 7 bases and J gave up 7 bases; unmatched junction bases: 7. CDR3 length equals 15 residues. CDR1 KGHDR and CDR2 SFDVKD come from the germline V gene. CDR3 bases: TGTGCCACCAGCCCCGGGACAGGGGGCAGGCAGCCCCAGCATTTT. Encoded protein: CATSPGTGGRQPQHF.

The table lists this clonotype with many counts. V usage is TRBV6-5 and J usage is TRBJ2-7; D may be TRBD2 (5 bases). Germline assignment: CDR1 MNHEY and CDR2 SVGAGI. With 8 bases removed from V and 3 bases from J, the gap between germline ends came to 11 bases. This CDR3 is 12 amino acids long. This CDR3 is CASQDYIYEQYF. The DNA of the CDR3 is TGTGCCAGCCAAGACTATATCTACGAGCAGTACTTC.

This clonotype was found many times. The chain carries TRBV2 and TRBJ2-7, with 7 bases identical to TRBD1. Germline CDR1 and CDR2: SNHLY and FYNNEI. Unmatched junction bases numbered 10, after V lost 2 bases and J lost 3 bases. CDR3 length: 16 residues. In DNA, the CDR3 is TGTGCCAGCAGTGAATTGTTGACAGGGTCATTCTACGAGCAGTACTTC. Its protein is CASSELLTGSFYEQYF.

V usage is TRBV28 and J usage is TRBJ2-7; weak D call: TRBD2 (5 bases). Germline-derived CDR1 and CDR2 are MDHEN and SYDVKM. V lost 6 bases and J lost 12, with 15 bases in between. CDR3 size: 11 residues. CDR3 DNA sequence: TGTGCCAGCAGCGCCGGAGGCTCACCGTACTTC. Translated: CASSAGGSPYF.

The rearrangement joins TRBV7-2 to TRBJ2-5; perhaps TRBD2 as D (6 bases). The V end lost 6 bases, the J end lost 2 bases, and 13 bases lay between the germline ends. Germline V CDR1 and CDR2: SGHTA, FQGNSA. The CDR3 contains 14 residues. The CDR3 loop is CASRDLAEQETQYF. The CDR3 bases are TGTGCCAGCAGAGATTTAGCGGAGCAAGAGACCCAGTACTTC.

This clonotype has a count of ten or more. The CDR3 loop reads CASSELGYGYTF. CDR3 bases: TGTGCCAGCAGTGAATTAGGCTATGGCTACACCTTC. The chain joins TRBV6-1 to TRBJ1-2; unclear D gene. CDR3 size: 12 residues. Trimming took off 2 bases at V and 4 bases at J, with 5 bases between the two ends. The germline V gene has CDR1 MNHNS and CDR2 SASEGT.

Concerning this clonotype itself: Possible read error: a much larger clone is one base away. The V and J genes are TRBV19 and TRBJ1-2; D may be TRBD1 (5 bases). The length of the CDR3 is 15 residues. Trimming took off 3 bases at V and 6 bases at J, with 17 bases between the two ends. Germline lookup yields CDR1 LNHDA and CDR2 SQIVND (reference sequence). The CDR3 region has the DNA TGTGCCAGTAGTATCGCTCGGGGGAGTGGTCATGGCTACACCTTC. Residues: CASSIARGSGHGYTF.

This clonotype appeared many times. This CDR3 is CASSYNRVPYEQYF. The DNA for the CDR3 is TGTGCCAGCAGTTACAACAGGGTACCCTACGAGCAGTACTTC. V gene TRBV6-5 combines with J gene TRBJ2-7; D is perhaps TRBD1 (6 bases). Germline V CDR1 and CDR2: MNHEY, SVGAGI. Trimming removed 2 bases from V and 2 bases from J, with 10 bases in between. The CDR3 totals 14 residues.

This clonotype was seen repeatedly, ten times or more. The genes are TRBV6-1 and TRBJ1-2, with 7 positions matching TRBD1. CDR3 length equals 14 residues. The V segment lost 1 base and the J segment 5 bases; nucleotides outside the gene matches: 4. CDR1 is MNHNS and CDR2 is SASEGT in the germline V gene. CDR3 sequence (DNA): TGTGCCAGCAGTGAAGGGAGGGGGCGGTATGGCTACACCTTC. Its translation: CASSEGRGRYGYTF.

The table lists this clonotype with many counts. The chain uses TRBV7-2 and TRBJ2-5; 12 bases line up with TRBD2. V lost 5 bases, J lost 5 bases, and 6 bases stayed unmatched. This CDR3 spans 15 amino acids. CDR1 and CDR2 from the germline V gene are SGHTA and FQGNSA. CDR3: CASSRTSGVMETQYF. The DNA of the CDR3 is TGTGCCAGCAGCAGGACTAGCGGGGTTATGGAGACCCAGTACTTC.

The chain uses TRBV19 and TRBJ1-5; D is unresolved. This CDR3 comprises 16 residues. Germline CDR1 is LNHDA and CDR2 is SQIVND (reference sequence). Trimming cost V 7 bases and J 0 bases, with 16 bases left between them. The CDR3: CASNPWTEYSNQPQHF. The CDR3 DNA reads TGTGCCAGTAACCCTTGGACGGAATATAGCAATCAGCCCCAGCATTTT.

The chain combines TRBV28 with TRBJ1-5; D may be TRBD1 (5 bases). The V gene's germline CDR1 is MDHEN and CDR2 SYDVKM. The CDR3 runs 18 residues. V was shortened by 4 bases and J by 2 bases, with 21 bases between the two germline ends. CDR3 in amino acids: CASSSPPFRTYRNQPQHF. CDR3 in DNA: TGTGCCAGCAGTTCCCCACCTTTTCGGACATATCGCAATCAGCCCCAGCATTTT.

Many counts were recorded for this clonotype. This rearrangement joins TRBV6-5 to TRBJ1-6, with D perhaps TRBD1 (5 bases). The CDR3 is made up of 15 amino acids. The V gene's germline CDR1 is MNHEY and CDR2 SVGAGI. The V end lost 4 bases, the J end lost 5 bases, and 12 bases lay between the germline ends. CDR3 protein: CASSWQGVNNSPLHF. The CDR3, as DNA: TGTGCCAGCAGTTGGCAAGGGGTGAATAATTCACCCCTCCACTTT.

This clonotype was seen many times. The chain joins TRBV12-3 or TRBV12-4 to TRBJ1-3; D is ambiguous. The CDR3 covers 14 residues. V lost 5 bases, J lost 5 bases, and 13 bases lay in between. CDR3 loop: CASSAWEVRNTIYF. CDR3 nucleotide sequence: TGTGCCAGCAGTGCATGGGAGGTTAGAAACACCATATATTTT.

This clonotype was recorded at least ten times. This chain joins TRBV6-2 or TRBV6-3 and TRBJ1-1, with TRBD1 identical over 10 bases. In germline, CDR1 is MNHEY, CDR2 SVGEGT. This CDR3 is built from 17 residues. Trimming took 6 bases from V and 4 from J; bases not matched to a gene: 14. This chain's CDR3 is CASSETPLTGGLTEAFF. CDR3 bases: TGTGCCAGCAGCGAAACCCCCTTGACAGGGGGCCTCACTGAAGCTTTCTTT.

This clonotype was counted many times. The chain links TRBV9 to TRBJ2-7; 14 bases are shared with TRBD2. This CDR3 is built from 16 residues. Germline V gene lookup returns CDR1 SGDLS and CDR2 YYNGEE. Germline trimming cut 4 bases from V and 6 bases from J; bases unmatched to any gene: 9. As DNA, the CDR3 is TGTGCCAGCAGCTGGGGACTAGCGGGAGAGGGGAGCGAGCAGTACTTC. This gives the protein CASSWGLAGEGSEQYF.

This clonotype was counted at least ten times. The chain has TRBV28 and TRBJ1-1; D possibly corresponds to TRBD1 (6 bases). The CDR3 has 16 amino acids. Germline V gene data show CDR1 as MDHEN and CDR2 as SYDVKM. V was cut by 2 bases and J by 3 bases, with 16 bases left in between. CDR3 in amino acids: CASSLKTGIPDTEAFF. The CDR3 nucleotides read TGTGCCAGCAGTTTAAAGACAGGCATACCAGACACTGAAGCTTTCTTT.

This clonotype was observed at least ten times. The chain couples TRBV29-1 to TRBJ2-7; TRBD2 matches at 7 bases. The CDR3 extends over 16 amino acids. V shed 4 bases, J shed 0 bases, and the junction held 12 bases outside the gene matches. Germline lookup yields CDR1 SQVTM and CDR2 ANQGSEA. The CDR3 spells CSVGRIGGKSSYEQYF. The CDR3 nucleotides are TGCAGCGTTGGCAGGATCGGGGGGAAGAGCTCCTACGAGCAGTACTTC.

This clonotype was counted a single time. A read error may be the cause here, since a much bigger clone is one base away. The rearrangement joins TRBV6-1 to TRBJ1-2; no clear D. This CDR3 contains 12 residues. The germline CDR1 and CDR2 sequences are MNHNS and SASEGT. The CDR3 protein is CATTSAVGGYAF. The DNA of the CDR3 is TGTGCCACCACCTCGGCGGTAGGAGGCTACGCCTTC.

The chain recombines TRBV24-1 with TRBJ1-5; 10 bases are shared with TRBD1. CDR1 KGHDR and CDR2 SFDVKD come from the germline V gene. Losses at the gene ends were 4 bases for V and 7 bases for J; bases not matched to a gene: 9. The length of the CDR3 is 16 residues. CDR3 coding DNA: TGTGCCACCAGTGACAGCGGACAGGGGGGAATACAGCCCCAGCATTTT. Amino acid sequence: CATSDSGQGGIQPQHF.

This clonotype was counted ten times or more. This chain connects TRBV15 to TRBJ2-5, with TRBD2 matching over 9 bases. This CDR3 comprises 17 residues. With 0 bases clipped from V and 2 bases from J, the junction kept 7 bases outside the gene matches. From germline, CDR1 is LNHNV and CDR2 YYDKDF (reference sequence). The CDR3 DNA sequence: TGTGCCACCAGCAGAGATAAGGTAGCGGGGGATCAAGAGACCCAGTACTTC. Translating it yields CATSRDKVAGDQETQYF.

This clonotype came up many times. V is TRBV6-1 and J is TRBJ1-2; D is perhaps TRBD1 (5 bases). The CDR3 spans 13 residues. In germline, CDR1 is MNHNS, CDR2 SASEGT. V was clipped by 7 bases and J by 12 bases, with 21 bases between them. This CDR3 reads CASNPVGDRANTF. Here the CDR3 DNA reads TGTGCCAGCAATCCCGTCGGGGACCGCGCGAACACCTTC.

This chain connects TRBV24-1 to TRBJ2-7; maybe TRBD1 (7 bases). This CDR3 spans 16 amino acids. The V gene's germline CDR1 is KGHDR and CDR2 SFDVKD. V gave up 3 bases and J gave up 1 base, with 15 bases separating them. The CDR3 spells CATSDLDREASYEQYF. CDR3 nucleotides: TGTGCCACCAGTGATCTTGACAGGGAGGCTTCCTACGAGCAGTACTTC.